A selection of T cell receptor beta chains follows, all from one sample in a study of T cell responses to AZD1222 COVID-19 vaccine. TCRdb's copy holds only in-frame clones and misses some; the assay was immunoSEQ multiplex PCR. The sample carries about 150,000 clones, 90% recorded once. The source was peripheral blood, collected 28 days after the second AZD1222 dose. Every receptor here comes from an adult who received the AZD1222 COVID-19 vaccine. Each CDR3 is given with its conserved first and last residue. D genes are given only for firm matches. The listing skips clone size in some rows; elsewhere it reads once, few, many or a size class.

DNA	CDR3	V	size	D	J
TGTGCCAGCAGTGTAACGGGGTCAAAAAACATTCAGTACTTC	CASSVTGSKNIQYF	TRBV2	-	-	TRBJ2-4
TGTGCCAGCAGCCGGGACGGTCTCTATGGCTACACCTTC	CASSRDGLYGYTF	TRBV7-9	-	-	TRBJ1-2
TGTGCCAGCAGCGCGGGGGGACAGGGCAATTCACCCCTCCACTTT	CASSAGGQGNSPLHF	TRBV9	-	TRBD1	TRBJ1-6
TGTGCCAGCAGTTTTCTAATCGGGAAGACTGAAGCTTTCTTT	CASSFLIGKTEAFF	TRBV6-5	-	-	TRBJ1-1
TGTGCCAGCTCCTTCACCCCGCAGGGGGCTAGTACCAATGAGCAGTTCTTC	CASSFTPQGASTNEQFF	TRBV18	-	TRBD1	TRBJ2-1
TGTGCCAGCAGGGGACTTCGGGACAGATATGGCTACACCTTC	CASRGLRDRYGYTF	TRBV28	-	TRBD1	TRBJ1-2
TGTGCCAGCAGCTTGGGCGGGAGCATCTCCGGGGAGCTGTTTTTT	CASSLGGSISGELFF	TRBV11-3	once	TRBD2	TRBJ2-2
TGTGCCAGCAGTTTACAGGGAAGCAATCAGCCCCAGCATTTT	CASSLQGSNQPQHF	TRBV6-5	-	-	TRBJ1-5
TGTGCCAGCAGGGACCTACAGGAGATGAGATATAATTCACCCCTCCACTTT	CASRDLQEMRYNSPLHF	TRBV28	-	-	TRBJ1-6
TGTGCCAGCAGTAGTCTAGGCGGGAACTATGGCTACACCTTC	CASSSLGGNYGYTF	TRBV27	-	-	TRBJ1-2
TGTGCCAGCAGTTCCCCTCACAGGCTCAATCAGCCCCAGCATTTT	CASSSPHRLNQPQHF	TRBV28	-	-	TRBJ1-5
TGTGCCAGCACCCAGGCGGGGGGGTTCAATCAGCCCCAGCATTTT	CASTQAGGFNQPQHF	TRBV2	-	-	TRBJ1-5
TGTGCCAGCAGTGTAGGGGTAGCGGGGGGGGTGGATACGCAGTATTTT	CASSVGVAGGVDTQYF	TRBV6-1	-	TRBD2	TRBJ2-3
TGTGCCAGCAGCTTAGCGTCGACAGCAGGAAACACCATATATTTT	CASSLASTAGNTIYF	TRBV7-2	-	-	TRBJ1-3
TGTGCCAGCAGCTTGGTTCAGGGGCCCTATGGCTACACCTTC	CASSLVQGPYGYTF	TRBV5-5	-	-	TRBJ1-2
TGTGCCAGCAGGCCCGACTCCTACGAGCAGTACTTC	CASRPDSYEQYF	TRBV2	few	-	TRBJ2-7
TGTGCCAGCAGCTTAAGTTGGGTCACTGAAGCTTTCTTT	CASSLSWVTEAFF	TRBV7-8	-	-	TRBJ1-1
TGTGCCAGCAGCTTAGAAGGGCAGCCAATCAACTCTGGGGCCAACGTCCTGACTTTC	CASSLEGQPINSGANVLTF	TRBV7-9	-	-	TRBJ2-6
TGTGCCAGCGAGGGACAAGCGTACCAAGAGACCCAGTACTTC	CASEGQAYQETQYF	TRBV6-5	-	-	TRBJ2-5
TGTGCCAGCAGCCTTCGTGGGGATATCAGCCCCAATCAGCCCCAGCATTTT	CASSLRGDISPNQPQHF	TRBV7-2	-	-	TRBJ1-5
TGTGCCAGTAGTATATTACCAGGGGGCGAGGGTCAGCCCCAGCATTTT	CASSILPGGEGQPQHF	TRBV19	-	TRBD1	TRBJ1-5
TGTGCCAGCAGTTACCCGGAGCAGGGCTCTGGCTACACCTTC	CASSYPEQGSGYTF	TRBV6-2/TRBV6-3	-	-	TRBJ1-2
TGTGCCAGCAGCTTGACAGATGGCGCTGAAGCTTTCTTT	CASSLTDGAEAFF	TRBV7-9	-	-	TRBJ1-1
TGTGCCAGTAGTATATTATCTAGAGGCTACACCTTC	CASSILSRGYTF	TRBV19	once	-	TRBJ1-2
TGCAGTGCGAAAGAGAGGAGTGAGCAGTTCTTC	CSAKERSEQFF	TRBV20-1	-	-	TRBJ2-1
TGTGCCAGCAGCCGCGTATCCGGGACAGGGGTTGGCGAGCAGTACTTC	CASSRVSGTGVGEQYF	TRBV14	once	TRBD1	TRBJ2-7
TGTGCCAGCAGCCTAACGACAGGGAGTAGTGGCTACACCTTC	CASSLTTGSSGYTF	TRBV3-1/TRBV3-2	-	TRBD1	TRBJ1-2
TGTGCCAGCAGCTTAGTATCGGGGCGGAAGAATCAGCCCCAGCATTTT	CASSLVSGRKNQPQHF	TRBV7-9	-	-	TRBJ1-5
TGTGCCTGGACCCTGAACTACGAGCAGTACTTC	CAWTLNYEQYF	TRBV30	-	-	TRBJ2-7
TGCAGCGGTCACGGCCGTCTCAGCACAGATACGCAGTATTTT	CSGHGRLSTDTQYF	TRBV29-1	once	-	TRBJ2-3
TGTGCCAGCCTTCAGAAGGGAAACTACGAGCAGTACTTC	CASLQKGNYEQYF	TRBV4-2	once	-	TRBJ2-7
TGTGCCAGCAGCTTGGGCAGGGGGGATACGCAGTATTTT	CASSLGRGDTQYF	TRBV11-2	-	TRBD1	TRBJ2-3
TGTGCCAGCAGTGGGAGAGGGGGGTACGGTAATGAGCAGTTCTTC	CASSGRGGYGNEQFF	TRBV2	-	-	TRBJ2-1
TGTGCCAGCAGTTACTCGAGGGACAGGGCCTATAGCAATCAGCCCCAGCATTTT	CASSYSRDRAYSNQPQHF	TRBV6-2/TRBV6-3	-	TRBD1	TRBJ1-5
TGTGCCAGCAGTTTACGGGAGACCCAGTACTTC	CASSLRETQYF	TRBV28	-	-	TRBJ2-5
TGTGCCAGCAGTTACTCGACCCTAGCTGGTTCCTACGAGCAGTACTTC	CASSYSTLAGSYEQYF	TRBV6-5	-	-	TRBJ2-7
TGTGCCAGCAGCTTAGGGTTGGCACACTCGTACCAAGAGACCCAGTACTTC	CASSLGLAHSYQETQYF	TRBV7-9	few	-	TRBJ2-5
TGTGCCAGCAGCTTTCGGACCAACTATGGCTACACCTTC	CASSFRTNYGYTF	TRBV7-9	-	-	TRBJ1-2
TGTGCCAGCAGCTTGGCCTCGACAGGGCCCTCTGGAAACACCATATATTTT	CASSLASTGPSGNTIYF	TRBV5-4	-	TRBD1	TRBJ1-3
TGTGCCAGCAGCTTTCGTAATGATTCACCCCTCCACTTT	CASSFRNDSPLHF	TRBV5-4	-	-	TRBJ1-6
TGTGCCTGCCGGAGGACAGGGGATTATAATGAAAAACTGTTTTTT	CACRRTGDYNEKLFF	TRBV5-5	-	TRBD1	TRBJ1-4
TGTGCCAGCAGTTTACGGCCACAGACCGGGGAGCTGTTTTTT	CASSLRPQTGELFF	TRBV28	-	-	TRBJ2-2
TGTGCCAGCAGCTTTCGGGCGGACAATCAGCCCCAGCATTTT	CASSFRADNQPQHF	TRBV5-6	-	-	TRBJ1-5
TGCGCCAGCAGCCCCGGAGGACTATACGAGCAGTACTTC	CASSPGGLYEQYF	TRBV5-1	few	-	TRBJ2-7